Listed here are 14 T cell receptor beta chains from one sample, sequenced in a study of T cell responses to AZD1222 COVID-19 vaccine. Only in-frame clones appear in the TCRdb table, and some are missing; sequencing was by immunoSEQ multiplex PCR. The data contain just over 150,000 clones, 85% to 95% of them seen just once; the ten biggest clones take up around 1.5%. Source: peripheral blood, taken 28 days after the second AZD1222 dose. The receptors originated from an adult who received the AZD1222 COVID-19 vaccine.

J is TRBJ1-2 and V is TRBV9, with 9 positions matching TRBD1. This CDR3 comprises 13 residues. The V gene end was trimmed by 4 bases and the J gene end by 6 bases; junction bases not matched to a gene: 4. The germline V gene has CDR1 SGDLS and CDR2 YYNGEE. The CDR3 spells CASSTRDRDGYTF. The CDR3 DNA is TGTGCCAGCAGCACCCGGGACAGGGATGGCTACACCTTC.

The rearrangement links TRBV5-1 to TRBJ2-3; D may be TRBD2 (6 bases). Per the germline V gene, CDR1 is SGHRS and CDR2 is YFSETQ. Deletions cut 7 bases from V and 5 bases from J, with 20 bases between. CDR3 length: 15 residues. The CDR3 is CASAEVGGREDTQYF. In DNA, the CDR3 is TGCGCCAGCGCCGAAGTGGGAGGTCGGGAAGATACGCAGTATTTT.

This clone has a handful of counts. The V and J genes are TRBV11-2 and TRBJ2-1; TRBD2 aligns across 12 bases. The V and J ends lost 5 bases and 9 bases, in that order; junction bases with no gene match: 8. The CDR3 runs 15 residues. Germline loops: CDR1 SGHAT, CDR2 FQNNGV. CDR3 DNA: TGTGCCAGCAGCCCTCTAGCGGGGGGGCGAAGTGAGCAGTTCTTC. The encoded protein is CASSPLAGGRSEQFF. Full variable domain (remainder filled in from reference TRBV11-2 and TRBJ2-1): EAGVAQSPRYKIIEKRQSVAFWCNPISGHATLYWYQQILGQGPKLLIQFQNNGVVDDSQLPKDRFSAERLKGVDSTLKIQPAKLEDSAVYLCASSPLAGGRSEQFFGPGTRLTVL.

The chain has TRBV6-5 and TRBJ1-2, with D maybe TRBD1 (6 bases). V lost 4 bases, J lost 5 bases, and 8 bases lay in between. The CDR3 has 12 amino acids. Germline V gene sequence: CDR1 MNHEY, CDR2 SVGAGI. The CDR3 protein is CASSFGQYGYTF. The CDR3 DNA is TGTGCCAGCAGTTTCGGACAGTATGGCTACACCTTC.

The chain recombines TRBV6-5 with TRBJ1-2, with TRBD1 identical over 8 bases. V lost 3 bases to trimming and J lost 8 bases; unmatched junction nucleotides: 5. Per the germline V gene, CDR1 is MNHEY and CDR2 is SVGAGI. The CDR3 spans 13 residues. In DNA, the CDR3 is TGTGCCAGCAGTTATGAGGCAGGGGGCGGCTACACCTTC. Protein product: CASSYEAGGGYTF.

The CDR3 DNA is TGTGCCAGCAGTGAAGCTCCCGAGTACGAGCAGTACTTC. Its protein is CASSEAPEYEQYF. The V gene is TRBV6-1, the J gene TRBJ2-7; D gene uncertain. This CDR3 is 13 amino acids long. Germline CDR1 and CDR2: MNHNS and SASEGT. V shed 0 bases and J shed 4 bases, with 7 bases lying between them.

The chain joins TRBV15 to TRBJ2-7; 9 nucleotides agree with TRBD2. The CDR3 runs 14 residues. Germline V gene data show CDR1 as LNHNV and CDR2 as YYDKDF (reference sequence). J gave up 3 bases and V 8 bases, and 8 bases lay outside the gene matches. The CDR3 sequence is CATAVASGDYEQYF. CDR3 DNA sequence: TGTGCCACCGCCGTAGCTAGCGGGGACTACGAGCAGTACTTC.

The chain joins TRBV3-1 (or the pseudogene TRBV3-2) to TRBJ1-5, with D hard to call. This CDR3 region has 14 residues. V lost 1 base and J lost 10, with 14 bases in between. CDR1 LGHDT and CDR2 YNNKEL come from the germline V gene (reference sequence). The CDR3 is CASSQVGGISPQHF. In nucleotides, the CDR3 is TGTGCCAGCAGCCAAGTGGGAGGGATCAGCCCCCAGCATTTT.

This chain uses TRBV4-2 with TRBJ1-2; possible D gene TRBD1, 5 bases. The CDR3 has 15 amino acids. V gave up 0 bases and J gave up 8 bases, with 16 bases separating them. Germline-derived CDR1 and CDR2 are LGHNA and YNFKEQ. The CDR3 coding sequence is TGTGCCAGCAGCCAAGATCTTGGCAGGGCAAGCGGCTACACCTTC. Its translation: CASSQDLGRASGYTF.

Here the CDR3 DNA reads TGTGCCAGCAGCCTAGACAGGGAGGAGCAGTTCTTC. This translates into CASSLDREEQFF. J is TRBJ2-1 and V is TRBV7-9; 7 bases line up with TRBD1. V shed 5 bases, J shed 10 bases, and the junction held 5 bases outside the gene matches. The CDR3 extends over 12 amino acids. Germline loops: CDR1 SEHNR, CDR2 FQNEAQ (reference sequence). Filled out from reference TRBV7-9 and TRBJ2-1, the complete variable domain reads DTGVSQNPRHKITKRGQNVTFRCDPISEHNRLYWYRQTLGQGPEFLTYFQNEAQLEKSRLLSDRFSAERPKGSFSTLEIQRTEQGDSAMYLCASSLDREEQFFGPGTRLTVL.

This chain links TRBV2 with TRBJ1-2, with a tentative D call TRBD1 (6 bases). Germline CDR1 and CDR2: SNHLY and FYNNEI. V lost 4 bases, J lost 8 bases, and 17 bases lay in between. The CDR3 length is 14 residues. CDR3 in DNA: TGTGCCAGCAGTGGTTCTGGGGGGGCTGGAGGCTACACCTTC. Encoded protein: CASSGSGGAGGYTF.

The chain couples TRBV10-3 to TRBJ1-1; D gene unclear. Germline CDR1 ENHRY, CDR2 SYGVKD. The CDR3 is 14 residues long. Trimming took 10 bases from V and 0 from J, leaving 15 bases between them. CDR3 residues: CATEEGGVNTEAFF. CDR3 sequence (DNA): TGTGCCACAGAAGAGGGTGGGGTGAACACTGAAGCTTTCTTT.

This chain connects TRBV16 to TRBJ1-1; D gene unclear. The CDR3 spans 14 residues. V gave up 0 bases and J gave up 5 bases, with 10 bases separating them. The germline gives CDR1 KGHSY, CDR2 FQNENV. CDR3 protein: CASSQSSTWTEAFF. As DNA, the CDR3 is TGTGCCAGCAGCCAATCCTCTACCTGGACTGAAGCTTTCTTT.

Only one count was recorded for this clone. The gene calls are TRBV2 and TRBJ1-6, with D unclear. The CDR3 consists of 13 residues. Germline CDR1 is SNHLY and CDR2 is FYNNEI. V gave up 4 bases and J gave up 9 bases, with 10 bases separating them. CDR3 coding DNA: TGTGCCAGCAGTGTTGGGATTGGTTCACCCCTCCACTTT. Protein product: CASSVGIGSPLHF.